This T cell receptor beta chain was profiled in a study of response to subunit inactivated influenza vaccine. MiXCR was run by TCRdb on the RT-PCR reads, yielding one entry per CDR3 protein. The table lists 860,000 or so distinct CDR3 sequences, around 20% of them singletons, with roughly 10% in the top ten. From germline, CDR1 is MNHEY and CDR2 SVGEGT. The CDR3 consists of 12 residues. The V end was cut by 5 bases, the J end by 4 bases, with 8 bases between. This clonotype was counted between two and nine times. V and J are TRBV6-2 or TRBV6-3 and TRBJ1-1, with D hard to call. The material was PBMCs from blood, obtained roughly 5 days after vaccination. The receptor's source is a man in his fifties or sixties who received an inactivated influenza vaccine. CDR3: CASSGIGTEAFF. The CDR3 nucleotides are TGTGCCAGCAGTGGAATCGGCACTGAAGCTTTCTTT.